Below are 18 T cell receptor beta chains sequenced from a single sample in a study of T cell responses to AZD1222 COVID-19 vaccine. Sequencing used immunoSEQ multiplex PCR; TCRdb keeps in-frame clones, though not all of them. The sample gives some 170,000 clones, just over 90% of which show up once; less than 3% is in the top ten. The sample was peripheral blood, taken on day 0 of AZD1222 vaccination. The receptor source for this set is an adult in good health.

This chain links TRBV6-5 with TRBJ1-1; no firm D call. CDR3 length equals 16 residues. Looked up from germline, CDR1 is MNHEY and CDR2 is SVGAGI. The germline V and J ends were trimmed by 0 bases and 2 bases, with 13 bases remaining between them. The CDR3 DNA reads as TGTGCCAGCAGTTACTCGATTCCCTCAATAAACACTGAAGCTTTCTTT. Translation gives CASSYSIPSINTEAFF.

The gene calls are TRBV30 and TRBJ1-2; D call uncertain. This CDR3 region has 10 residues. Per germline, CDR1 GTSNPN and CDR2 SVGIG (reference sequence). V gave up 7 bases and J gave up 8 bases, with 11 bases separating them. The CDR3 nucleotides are TGTGCCTTCGGGGAGGGCGGCTACACCTTC. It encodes CAFGEGGYTF.

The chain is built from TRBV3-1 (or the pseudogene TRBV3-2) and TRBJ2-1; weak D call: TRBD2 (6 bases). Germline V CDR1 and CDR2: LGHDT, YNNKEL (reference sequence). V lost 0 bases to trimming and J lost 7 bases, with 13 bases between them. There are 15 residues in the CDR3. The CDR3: CASSQEGTQANEQFF. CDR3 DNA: TGTGCCAGCAGCCAAGAGGGGACTCAAGCTAATGAGCAGTTCTTC.

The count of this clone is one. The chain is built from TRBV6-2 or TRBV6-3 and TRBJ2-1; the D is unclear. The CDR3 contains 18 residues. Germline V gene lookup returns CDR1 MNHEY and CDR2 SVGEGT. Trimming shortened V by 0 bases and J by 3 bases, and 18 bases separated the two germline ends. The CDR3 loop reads CASSYSKSFGSVYNEQFF. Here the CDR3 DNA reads TGTGCCAGCAGTTACTCGAAAAGTTTCGGGTCTGTCTACAATGAGCAGTTCTTC.

This chain's CDR3 is CASSGGVTNEKLFF. Written as DNA, the CDR3 is TGTGCCAGCAGTGGCGGGGTAACTAATGAAAAACTGTTTTTT. J is TRBJ1-4 and V is TRBV28; D is uncertain. V shed 5 bases and J shed 1 base, with 8 bases lying between them. CDR3 length: 14 amino acids. Germline values: CDR1 MDHEN, CDR2 SYDVKM.

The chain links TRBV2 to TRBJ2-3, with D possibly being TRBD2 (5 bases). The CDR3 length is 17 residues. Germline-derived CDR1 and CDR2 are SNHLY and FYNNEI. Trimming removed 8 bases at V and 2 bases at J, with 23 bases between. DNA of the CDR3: TGTGCCAGCGAACAAGGAGGACTGGTCGGGTCCACAGATACGCAGTATTTT. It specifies CASEQGGLVGSTDTQYF.

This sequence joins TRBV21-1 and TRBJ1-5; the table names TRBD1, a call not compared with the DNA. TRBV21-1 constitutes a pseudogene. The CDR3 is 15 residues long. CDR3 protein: CASSPLAGGTQPQHF. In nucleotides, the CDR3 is TGTGCCAGCAGCCCGCTCGCAGGGGGCACTCAGCCCCAGCATTTT.

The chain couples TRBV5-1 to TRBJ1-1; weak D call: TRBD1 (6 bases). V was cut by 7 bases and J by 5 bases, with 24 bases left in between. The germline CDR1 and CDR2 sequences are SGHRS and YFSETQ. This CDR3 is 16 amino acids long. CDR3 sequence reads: CASAEQGSLGGTEAFF. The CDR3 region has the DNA TGCGCCAGCGCGGAACAGGGTAGTCTGGGAGGGACTGAAGCTTTCTTT.

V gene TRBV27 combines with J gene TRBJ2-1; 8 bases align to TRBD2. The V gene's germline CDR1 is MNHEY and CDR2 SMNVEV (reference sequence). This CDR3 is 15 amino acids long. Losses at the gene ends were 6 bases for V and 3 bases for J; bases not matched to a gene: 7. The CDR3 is CASSPGTRLYNEQFF. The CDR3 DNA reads TGTGCCAGCAGCCCCGGGACTAGGCTCTACAATGAGCAGTTCTTC.

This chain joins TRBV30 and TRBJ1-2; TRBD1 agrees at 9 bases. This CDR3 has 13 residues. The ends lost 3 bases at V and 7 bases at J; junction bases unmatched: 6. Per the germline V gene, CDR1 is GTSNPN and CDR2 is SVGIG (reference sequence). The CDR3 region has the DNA TGTGCCTGGAGGGAGACAGGGGGTGGTGGCTACACCTTC. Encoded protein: CAWRETGGGGYTF.

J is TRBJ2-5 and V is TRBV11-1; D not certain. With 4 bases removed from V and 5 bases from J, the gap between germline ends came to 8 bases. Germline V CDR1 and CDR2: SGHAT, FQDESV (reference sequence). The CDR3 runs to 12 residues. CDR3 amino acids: CASSSGAETQYF. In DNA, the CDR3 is TGTGCCAGCAGCTCCGGTGCGGAGACCCAGTACTTC.

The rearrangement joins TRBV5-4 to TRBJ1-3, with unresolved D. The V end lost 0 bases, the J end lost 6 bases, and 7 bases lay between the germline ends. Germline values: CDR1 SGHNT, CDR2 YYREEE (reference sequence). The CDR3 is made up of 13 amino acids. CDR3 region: CASSLGAENTIYF. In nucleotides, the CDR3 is TGTGCCAGCAGCTTGGGTGCAGAAAACACCATATATTTT.

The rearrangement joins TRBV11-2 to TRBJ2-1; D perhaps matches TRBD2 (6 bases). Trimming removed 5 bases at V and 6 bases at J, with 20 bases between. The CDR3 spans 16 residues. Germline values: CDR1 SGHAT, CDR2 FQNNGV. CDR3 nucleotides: TGTGCCAGCAGCCGGCTCCAACTAGCTTGGTTCAATGAGCAGTTCTTC. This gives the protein CASSRLQLAWFNEQFF.

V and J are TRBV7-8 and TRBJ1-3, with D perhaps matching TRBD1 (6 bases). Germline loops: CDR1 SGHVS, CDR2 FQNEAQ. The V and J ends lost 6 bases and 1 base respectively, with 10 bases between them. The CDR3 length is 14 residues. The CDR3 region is CASRYRESGNTIYF. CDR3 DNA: TGTGCCAGCAGGTACAGGGAGTCTGGAAACACCATATATTTT.

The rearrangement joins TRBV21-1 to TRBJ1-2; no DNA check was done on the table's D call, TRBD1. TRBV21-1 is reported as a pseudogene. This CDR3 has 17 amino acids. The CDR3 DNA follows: TGTGCCAGCAGCACCCGGGACAGGGTTATTTCTAACTATGGCTACACCTTC. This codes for CASSTRDRVISNYGYTF.

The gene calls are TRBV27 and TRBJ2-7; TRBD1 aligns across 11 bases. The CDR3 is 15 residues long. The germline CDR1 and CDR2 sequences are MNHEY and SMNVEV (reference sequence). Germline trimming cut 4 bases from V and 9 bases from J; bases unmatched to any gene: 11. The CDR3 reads CASSSPGQGELGQYF. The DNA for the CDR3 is TGTGCCAGCAGTTCACCGGGACAGGGGGAGTTAGGGCAGTACTTC.

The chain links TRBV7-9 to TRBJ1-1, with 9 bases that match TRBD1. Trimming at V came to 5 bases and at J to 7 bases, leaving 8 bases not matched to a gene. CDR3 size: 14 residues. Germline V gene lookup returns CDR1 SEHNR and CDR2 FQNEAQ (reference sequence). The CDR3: CASSLSRTGVEAFF. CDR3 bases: TGTGCCAGCAGCCTGAGTCGGACAGGGGTTGAAGCTTTCTTT.

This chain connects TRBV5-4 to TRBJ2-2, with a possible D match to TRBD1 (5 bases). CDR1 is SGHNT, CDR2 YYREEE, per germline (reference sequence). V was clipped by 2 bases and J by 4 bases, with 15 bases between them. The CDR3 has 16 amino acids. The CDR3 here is CASSLSRASGTGELFF. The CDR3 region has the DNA TGTGCCAGCAGCTTAAGCAGGGCATCGGGCACCGGGGAGCTGTTTTTT. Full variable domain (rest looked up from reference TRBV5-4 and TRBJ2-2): ETGVTQSPTHLIKTRGQQVTLRCSSQSGHNTVSWYQQALGQGPQFIFQYYREEENGRGNFPPRFSGLQFPNYSSELNVNALELDDSALYLCASSLSRASGTGELFFGEGSRLTVL.